Here is one TCR beta chain with its context. This clonotype was recorded at least ten times. Its antigen is unknown. Nothing much larger sits one base from this clone, and base qualities are not available. V and J lose 3 bases and 5 bases, and a span of 22 bases separates them. From the cysteine through the phenylalanine, the CDR3 covers 17 amino acids. Only the CDR3 DNA stays, 51 bases, in frame from base 1. The germline V gene supplies CDR1 SGHVS and CDR2 FQNEAQ. The sample comes from a study of CD8 T cells in ankylosing spondylitis (dated 2017 in TCRdb). Background for the entire study: The study profiled T cell receptor beta repertoires in healthy donors and ankylosing spondylitis patients to find disease-linked TCR variants. In total, the full study cohort was made up of about 110 healthy donors and more than 20 ankylosing spondylitis patients. Peripheral blood samples were taken, and synovial fluid was additionally collected from ankylosing spondylitis patients. The investigation overall reported the following: The disease-linked clones were reported to be significantly enriched in matched synovial fluid samples from ankylosing spondylitis patients. Blood from ankylosing spondylitis patients appeared to be characterized by a TCR beta motif made up of fewer than ten highly homologous amino acid variants. A CD8+ phenotype was shown by the disease-linked clones, which were found at relatively low frequencies in peripheral blood. Some TCR beta motif variants had previously been reported in synovial fluid and blood of reactive arthritis patients, which suggested common disease-initiation mechanisms.

Instrument used: Illumina HiSeq 2500. Quantitative 5'-RACE with molecular barcodes was the method used to prepare the TCR beta libraries. Processing in the source paper ran as follows. To identify disease-linked TCR variants, a new computational method was used, one built on a probabilistic model of VDJ rearrangement. Using fastp at Q25 and MiXCR, TCRdb reprocessed the public reads and kept productive beta chains. CDR3 protein duplicates are merged, each entry listing the most common genes and DNA. These V and J calls originate from TCRdb's pipeline instead of the authors' own analysis. The sample records under 850,000 distinct CDR3 sequences, around 19% of which are singletons. The ten largest account for approximately 18% of the sample.

This receptor was obtained from a male donor with ankylosing spondylitis. The rearrangement combines TRBV7-8 with TRBJ1-2; TRBD1 is a weak D gene call, 5 bases matching. What was sequenced was blood, either unsorted or a sorted T cell fraction (not recorded which). The DNA reads TGTGCCAGCAGCTTGGGCCAGGCTGCAGGTTCAGGGTATGGCTACACCTTC. Its coded protein is CASSLGQAAGSGYGYTF.